This T cell receptor (beta chain) came from a study of somatic mutations in cytotoxic T cells in rheumatoid arthritis. General study points: Researchers did not know the antigen targets of the expanded CD8+ clones. Within the rheumatoid arthritis patients, CD8+ clonality went up as age increased (Spearman r ≈ 0.5). The same was not true of the healthy controls.

The table came from immunoSEQ multiplex PCR; TCRdb's copy has only in-frame clones and leaves some out. The repertoire holds approximately 17,000 clones, 60% to 85% seen once, with about 5.1% in the top ten. About this clone: Its antigen is unidentified.

Trimming left V 3 bases short and J 5 bases short, with 13 bases between. The CDR3 consists of 14 residues. CDR1 and CDR2 (germline): MNHEY, SMNVEV (reference sequence). The V gene is TRBV27, the J gene TRBJ1-1, with D perhaps matching TRBD1 (5 bases). The sequencing sample was made of CD8+ T cells sorted from blood. This receptor was identified in an adult with rheumatoid arthritis. The CDR3 protein is CASSLRRGHTEAFF. As DNA, the CDR3 is TGTGCCAGCAGTTTGCGAAGGGGCCATACTGAAGCTTTCTTT.